The T cell receptor beta chain under discussion was sequenced for a study of blood T cell repertoires in COVID-19 (dated by TCRdb to 2020 to 2021). Notes on the research overall: Samples from collaborators originated in the United States, Italy and Spain and spanned both the acute and convalescent phases of COVID-19. HLA class I and class II types, where available, came from metadata supplied by the sample provider rather than from assay-based typing. The prospective study material was composed of cDNA or gDNA derived from T cells, B-cell-depleted T cells, or PBMCs. Deeply sampled blood TCRbeta repertoires from subjects exposed to, actively infected with, or recovered from COVID-19 were included in the dataset. A de-identified subject ID, COVID-19 status, age in years and sex were almost always included in the sample metadata. Samples came from the ongoing ImmuneRACE study (first 160 participants) plus 1,254 subjects from 6 global collaborators. The repertoires were made available in a free public database intended to serve as a resource for research on the immune response to SARS-CoV-2. Summary of the overall study and its limitations: The amount of clinical and demographic metadata varied by source and participant and was provided uncurated.

Samples from volunteer blood donors who had recovered from COVID-19 were contributed by a second Seattle source. Whole blood was collected in K2EDTA tubes by collaborating institutions according to the institutions' own protocols. For TCRbeta analysis, collaborators shipped samples in one of three forms: frozen whole blood, isolated PBMCs, or DNA extracted from either of those sample types. With respect to this clone: The antigen this receptor binds is unknown. No quality values exist for individual bases; no much larger clone is one base distant.

TCRbeta CDR3 regions were amplified from genomic DNA using the immunoSEQ Assay, a bias-controlled multiplex PCR. Processing in the source paper ran as follows. Within the assay, amplification of reference gene primers was used to estimate how many nucleated cells each sample contained. To quantify the absolute abundance of each unique TCRbeta CDR3 rearrangement, sequence reads were collapsed and filtered. Productive Simpson clonality was computed per sample as the square root of Simpson's diversity index over productive rearrangements. Not all clones reach the TCRdb copy of this immuneACCESS table, which keeps in-frame sequences only. Checked studies attribute under half of the gap to unresolved V genes and leave the rest unexplained. That table furnishes V, J and clone size, whereas the DNA furnished D and trimming. For this sample the table gives over 200,000 clones, of which 65% to 90% were detected only once. In total, the top ten clones hold 2% to 2.5% of the sample.

From V the trimming removes 2 bases and from J it removes 3 bases, while the gene matches leave 9 bases of the junction unaccounted for. The CDR3 spans 17 residues, from the cysteine through the phenylalanine. Just the 51-base CDR3 DNA is kept, in frame starting at base 1. Per the germline V gene, MNHEY is the CDR1 and SVGEGT is the CDR2. Source material: peripheral blood. The origin of this receptor is a man in his forties or fifties who had recovered from COVID-19. In this chain, TRBV6-2 or TRBV6-3 is recombined with TRBJ1-5; TRBD1 matches 8 bases in the middle. This receptor has the CDR3 CASSYRGQGASNQPQHF. The nucleotides are TGTGCCAGCAGTTACAGGGGTCAGGGGGCCTCCAATCAGCCCCAGCATTTT.